This section outlines one T cell receptor beta chain sequence together with its context. V dropped 1 base and J dropped 7; count of bases not matched to a gene: 10. Germline lookup yields CDR1 SGHAT and CDR2 FQNNGV. CDR3 length: 17 residues. These data are taken from a study of T cell responses to AZD1222 COVID-19 vaccine. TCRdb keeps only in-frame clones here, not all; method: immunoSEQ multiplex PCR. The table includes 77,000 or so clones, around 92% detected once. The specimen was peripheral blood, collected on day 0 of MenACWY control vaccination. The sequence came from an adult in good health. The gene calls are TRBV11-2 and TRBJ2-1, with TRBD2 identical over 10 bases. The CDR3 protein is CASSLVGTSVGRNEQFF. The CDR3 DNA reads TGTGCCAGCAGCTTAGTTGGGACTAGCGTCGGTAGGAATGAGCAGTTCTTC.